This T cell receptor (beta chain) stems from a study of spatial heterogeneity in lung cancer. TCRdb re-derived calls from the 5' RACE reads in MiXCR, one entry per CDR3 protein. The sample lists around 16,000 distinct CDR3 sequences, about 6.7% occurring once. Time point specified: sample taken at primary tumor resection. Material for sequencing was whole RNA from tumor, nontumor lung or frozen PBMC, left unsorted. The study, taken as a whole, reports: Counts of expanded alpha and beta TCRs within tumors tracked the tumor nonsynonymous mutation count.

In its sample, this clonotype ranks as medium-sized. Its antigen remains unknown. Since the library was made to target alpha chains, this beta chain is a stray read and its abundance is not meaningful. This clonotype originated in a female donor with early-stage non-small cell lung cancer. The sequencing here drew on lung tumor tissue, taken at surgery.

CDR3 amino acids: CASSSGTNTGELFF. The CDR3 DNA follows: TGTGCCAGCAGCTCGGGGACTAACACCGGGGAGCTGTTTTTT. V is TRBV5-6 and J is TRBJ2-2, with D possibly TRBD2 on 6 matching bases. The CDR3 runs 14 residues. Trimming stripped 3 bases from V and 2 bases from J, with 8 bases between. Looked up from germline, CDR1 is SGHDT and CDR2 is YYEEEE.